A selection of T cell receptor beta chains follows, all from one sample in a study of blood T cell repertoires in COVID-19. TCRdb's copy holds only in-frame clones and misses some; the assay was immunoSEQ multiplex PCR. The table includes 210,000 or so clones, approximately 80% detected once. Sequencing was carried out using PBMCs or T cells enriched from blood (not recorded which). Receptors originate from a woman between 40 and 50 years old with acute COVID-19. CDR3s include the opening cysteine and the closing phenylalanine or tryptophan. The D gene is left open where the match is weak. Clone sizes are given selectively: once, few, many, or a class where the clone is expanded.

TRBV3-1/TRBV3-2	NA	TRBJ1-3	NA	CASSQAALSENTIYF	TGTGCCAGCAGCCAAGCCGCCCTGAGCGAAAACACCATATATTTT
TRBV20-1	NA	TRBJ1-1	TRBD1	CSASHTRTGLTEAFF	TGCAGTGCTAGTCACACTAGGACAGGGCTCACTGAAGCTTTCTTT
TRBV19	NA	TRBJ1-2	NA	CASTRTVADYGYTF	TGTGCCAGTACCCGGACAGTTGCTGACTATGGCTACACCTTC
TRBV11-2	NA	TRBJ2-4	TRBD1	CASSLGPGQAKNIQYF	TGTGCCAGCAGCTTAGGACCGGGACAGGCCAAAAACATTCAGTACTTC
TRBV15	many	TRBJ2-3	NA	CATSRVPLATESQYF	TGTGCCACCAGCAGAGTTCCACTAGCCACAGAATCGCAGTATTTT
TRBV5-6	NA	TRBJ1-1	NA	CASSLALGGNTEAFF	TGTGCCAGCAGCTTGGCCTTAGGGGGGAACACTGAAGCTTTCTTT
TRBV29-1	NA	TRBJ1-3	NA	CSVGQIGNTIYF	TGCAGCGTTGGACAGATTGGAAACACCATATATTTT
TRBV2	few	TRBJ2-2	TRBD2	CASSGTSPNTGELFF	TGTGCCAGCAGTGGGACTAGCCCGAACACCGGGGAGCTGTTTTTT
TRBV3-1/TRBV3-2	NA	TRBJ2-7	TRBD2	CASSQDRPASGSYEQYF	TGTGCCAGCAGCCAAGATCGGCCCGCTAGCGGTTCCTACGAGCAGTACTTC
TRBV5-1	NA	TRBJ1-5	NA	CASSLDGRPNQPQHF	TGCGCCAGCAGCTTGGATGGCAGGCCCAATCAGCCCCAGCATTTT
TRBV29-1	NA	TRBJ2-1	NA	CSVEDPSRSSYNEQFF	TGCAGCGTTGAAGATCCTAGTAGGAGCTCCTACAATGAGCAGTTCTTC
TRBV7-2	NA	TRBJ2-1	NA	CASSLSRGLKKNEQFF	TGTGCCAGCAGCTTATCCCGGGGACTGAAGAAGAATGAGCAGTTCTTC
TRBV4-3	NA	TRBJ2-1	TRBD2	CASSQDLYTGGSNEQFF	TGCGCCAGCAGCCAAGATCTCTACACGGGAGGGAGTAATGAGCAGTTCTTC
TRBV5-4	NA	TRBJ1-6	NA	CASSLQQGFNSPLHF	TGTGCCAGCAGCTTGCAACAGGGCTTTAATTCACCCCTCCACTTT
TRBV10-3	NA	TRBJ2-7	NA	CAISESERVSYEQYF	TGTGCCATCAGTGAGTCAGAGAGGGTGTCCTACGAGCAGTACTTC
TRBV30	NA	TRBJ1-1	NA	CAWSQGLFNTEAFF	TGTGCCTGGAGCCAAGGACTTTTCAACACTGAAGCTTTCTTT
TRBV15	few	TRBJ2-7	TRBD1	CATSRVRPGQLLYEQYF	TGTGCCACCAGCAGAGTTCGTCCGGGACAGTTGCTTTACGAGCAGTACTTC
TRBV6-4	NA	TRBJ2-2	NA	CASSDSSTNTGELFF	TGTGCCAGCAGTGACTCGAGCACGAACACCGGGGAGCTGTTTTTT
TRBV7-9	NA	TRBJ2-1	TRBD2	CASRLAGSSYNEQFF	TGTGCCAGCAGGCTAGCGGGGAGCTCCTACAATGAGCAGTTCTTC
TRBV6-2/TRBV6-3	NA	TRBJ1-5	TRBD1	CASSYSDRDPHQPQHF	TGTGCCAGCAGTTATTCGGACAGGGACCCTCATCAGCCCCAGCATTTT
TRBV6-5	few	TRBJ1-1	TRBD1	CASRKGANTEAFF	TGTGCCAGCAGAAAGGGGGCGAACACTGAAGCTTTCTTT
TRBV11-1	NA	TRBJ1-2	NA	CASSLNRDNNYGYTF	TGTGCCAGCAGCTTAAATCGGGACAATAACTATGGCTACACCTTC
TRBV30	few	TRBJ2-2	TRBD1	CAWSVARGIDTGELFF	TGTGCCTGGAGTGTAGCCAGGGGGATTGACACCGGGGAGCTGTTTTTT
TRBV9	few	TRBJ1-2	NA	CASSVLSGQGNGYTF	TGTGCCAGCAGCGTCCTCTCAGGGCAGGGGAATGGCTACACCTTC
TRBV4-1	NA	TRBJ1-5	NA	CASSQDFPPGNQPQHF	TGCGCCAGCAGCCAAGATTTCCCGCCAGGCAATCAGCCCCAGCATTTT
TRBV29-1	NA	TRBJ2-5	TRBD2	CSVVGGRAAETQYF	TGCAGCGTTGTCGGCGGGAGGGCCGCGGAGACCCAGTACTTC
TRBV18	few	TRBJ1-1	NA	CASSPGQSHAFF	TGTGCCAGCTCACCCGGACAGTCCCATGCTTTCTTT
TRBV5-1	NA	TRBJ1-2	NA	CASSRGEAHGYTF	TGCGCCAGCAGCCGGGGGGAGGCCCATGGCTACACCTTC
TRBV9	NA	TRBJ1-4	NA	CASSVGVGRGGTEKLFF	TGTGCCAGCAGCGTAGGTGTCGGGAGAGGAGGGACCGAAAAACTGTTTTTT
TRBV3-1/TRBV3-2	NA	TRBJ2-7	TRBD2	CASSQGRGGPWEQYF	TGTGCCAGCAGCCAAGGGCGGGGGGGGCCCTGGGAGCAGTACTTC
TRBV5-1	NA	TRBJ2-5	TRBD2	CASSLDRGGETQYF	TGCGCCAGCAGCTTGGATCGGGGAGGGGAGACCCAGTACTTC
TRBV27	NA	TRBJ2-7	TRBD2	CASSLGLAGVPYEQYF	TGTGCCAGCAGTCTTGGACTAGCGGGGGTACCCTACGAGCAGTACTTC
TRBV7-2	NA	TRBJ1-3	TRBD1	CASSLEDRSGNTIYF	TGTGCCAGCAGCTTAGAGGACAGGTCAGGAAACACCATATATTTT
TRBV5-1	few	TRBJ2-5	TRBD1	CASSLEGQGSETQYF	TGCGCCAGCAGCCTAGAGGGACAGGGATCAGAGACCCAGTACTTC
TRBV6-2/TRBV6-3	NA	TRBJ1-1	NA	CASSLGGGSLEAFF	TGTGCCAGCAGCCTAGGGGGGGGGAGCCTTGAAGCTTTCTTT
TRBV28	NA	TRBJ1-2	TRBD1	CASTGVRYGYTF	TGTGCCAGTACAGGGGTGCGCTATGGCTACACCTTC
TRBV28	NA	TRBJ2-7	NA	CASSLRGPSYEQYF	TGTGCCAGCAGTCTCCGTGGGCCGTCCTACGAGCAGTACTTC
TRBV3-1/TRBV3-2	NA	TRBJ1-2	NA	CASSQVPLGYTF	TGTGCCAGCAGCCAAGTTCCCCTCGGCTACACCTTC
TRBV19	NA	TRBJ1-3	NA	CASIGRGGSSGNTIYF	TGTGCCAGTATTGGGAGGGGGGGATCGTCTGGAAACACCATATATTTT
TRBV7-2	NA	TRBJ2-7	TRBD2	CASSSLAESYEQYF	TGTGCCAGCAGCTCACTAGCGGAGTCCTACGAGCAGTACTTC
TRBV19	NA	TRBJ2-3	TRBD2	CASSIDRLAGVQYF	TGTGCCAGTAGTATAGATCGGCTAGCGGGGGTGCAGTATTTT
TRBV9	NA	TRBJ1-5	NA	CASSGGGMGNQPQHF	TGTGCCAGCAGCGGGGGGGGAATGGGCAATCAGCCCCAGCATTTT
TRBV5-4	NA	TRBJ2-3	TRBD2	CASSLGMKRGGADTQYF	TGTGCCAGCAGCTTGGGTATGAAGCGGGGGGGGGCAGATACGCAGTATTTT
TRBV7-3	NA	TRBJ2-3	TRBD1	CASSHRRDRTDTQYF	TGTGCCAGCAGCCACCGCCGGGACAGAACAGATACGCAGTATTTT
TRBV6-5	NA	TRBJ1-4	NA	CASKGLTNEKLFF	TGTGCCAGCAAGGGGTTAACTAATGAAAAACTGTTTTTT
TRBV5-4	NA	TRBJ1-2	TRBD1	CASSFDREIGYTF	TGTGCCAGCAGCTTTGACAGGGAGATTGGCTACACCTTC
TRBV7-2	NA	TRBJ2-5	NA	CASSLVRGRETQYF	TGTGCCAGCAGCTTAGTCCGAGGGCGGGAGACCCAGTACTTC
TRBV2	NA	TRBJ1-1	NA	CASGSGHGNTEAFF	TGTGCCAGCGGCTCCGGACACGGGAACACTGAAGCTTTCTTT
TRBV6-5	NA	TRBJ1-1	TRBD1	CASRRTGVNTEAFF	TGTGCCAGCAGGAGGACAGGGGTGAACACTGAAGCTTTCTTT
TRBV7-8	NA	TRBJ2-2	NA	CASRGPGQANTGELFF	TGTGCCAGCAGAGGACCGGGACAAGCGAACACCGGGGAGCTGTTTTTT
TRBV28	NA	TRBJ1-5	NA	CASRWTEDQPQHF	TGTGCCAGCAGATGGACAGAGGATCAGCCCCAGCATTTT
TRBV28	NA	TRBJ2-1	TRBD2	CASSLPRTSASVQFF	TGTGCCAGCAGTTTGCCAAGGACTAGTGCTAGTGTGCAGTTCTTC
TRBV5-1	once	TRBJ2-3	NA	CASSLDGISTDTQYF	TGCGCCAGCAGCTTGGACGGTATAAGCACAGATACGCAGTATTTT
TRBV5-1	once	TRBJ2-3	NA	CASSLRGMGTDTQYF	TGCGCCAGCAGCTTGAGGGGTATGGGCACAGATACGCAGTATTTT
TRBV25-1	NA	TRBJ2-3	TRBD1	CASSGVGQDVSTDTQYF	TGTGCCAGCAGTGGTGTGGGACAGGACGTCAGCACAGATACGCAGTATTTT
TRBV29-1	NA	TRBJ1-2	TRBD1	CSVDTGGTGYTF	TGCAGCGTTGATACAGGGGGGACCGGCTACACCTTC